This T cell receptor beta chain originates from a study of T cell changes during pregnancy in multiple sclerosis. Germline-derived CDR1 and CDR2 are LNHDA and SQIVND (reference sequence). V gave up 6 bases and J gave up 1 base, with 12 bases separating them. The CDR3 totals 14 residues. Libraries were prepared by immunoSEQ multiplex PCR; TCRdb keeps only in-frame clonotypes and omits some of them. The repertoire includes approximately 41,000 clones, almost 95% of them detected once, and approximately 8.7% sits in the top ten. The V and J genes are TRBV19 and TRBJ1-1; D gene uncertain. The sequences come from CD8+ T cells from peripheral blood mononuclear cells, collected in the third trimester of pregnancy. The sequence was collected from a female donor with multiple sclerosis, enrolled in a pregnancy study. Here the CDR3 DNA reads TGTGCCAGTAGATATGGAGGCGCGAACACTGAAGCTTTCTTT. The encoded protein is CASRYGGANTEAFF.